This T cell receptor beta chain was recovered during a study of shared clonotypes between healthy human individuals. This table comes from immunoSEQ multiplex PCR, and its TCRdb copy is limited to in-frame clones, with some not included. This table has roughly 2,300,000 clones, around 93% appearing once. This clone was seen only once. Trimming at V came to 0 bases and at J to 5 bases, leaving 18 bases not matched to a gene. Germline V gene sequence: CDR1 SGHDN, CDR2 FVKESK. CDR3 size: 19 residues. The chain links TRBV14 to TRBJ2-7; 8 bases line up with TRBD1. The sequenced sample was naive CD4+ T cells from PBMCs. Subset noted: CD45RA+ positively selected. The sequence was obtained from a man aged 18 to 30 in good health. Some clones in this sample may be carry-over from other donors' samples. The DNA for the CDR3 is TGTGCCAGCAGCCAAGATAATCCCCCACGGACAGGGTTTTTCGACGAGCAGTACTTC. It specifies CASSQDNPPRTGFFDEQYF.